One T cell receptor beta chain is described in this entry. Its specificity is unknown. Data came from immunoSEQ multiplex PCR; TCRdb stores just in-frame clones and leaves some out. Of about 60,000 clones listed, roughly 84% were seen once; the top ten hold about 0.69%. The data derive from a study of OX40 agonist ivuxolimab in advanced cancers. Study-wide results and caveats: Antigens targeted by the expanded peripheral T cells were not determined.

The germline V gene encodes CDR1 MNHEY and CDR2 SVGAGI. CDR3 size: 12 residues. Trimming pared 6 bases from V and 4 bases from J, leaving 8 bases between. The receptor comes from an adult with an advanced solid tumor such as melanoma, head and neck, liver or kidney cancer. The specimen comprised CD4+ or CD8+ T cells sorted from blood, sampled in a trial of the OX40 agonist ivuxolimab. The chain couples TRBV6-5 to TRBJ2-3, with D unclear. In DNA form, the CDR3 reads TGTGCCAGCAGGCCGCGTGCAGATACGCAGTATTTT. Translating gives CASRPRADTQYF.